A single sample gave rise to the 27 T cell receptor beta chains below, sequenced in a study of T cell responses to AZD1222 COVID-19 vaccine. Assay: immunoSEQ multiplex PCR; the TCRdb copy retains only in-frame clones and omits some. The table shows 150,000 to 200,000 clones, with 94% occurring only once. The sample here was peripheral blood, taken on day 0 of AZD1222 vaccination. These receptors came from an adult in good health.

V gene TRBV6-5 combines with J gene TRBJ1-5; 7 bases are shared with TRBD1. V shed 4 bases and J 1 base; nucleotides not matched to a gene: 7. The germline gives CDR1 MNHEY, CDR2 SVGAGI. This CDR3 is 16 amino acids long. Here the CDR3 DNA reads TGTGCCAGCAGTTGGGACAGTCTTTGGAGCAATCAGCCCCAGCATTTT. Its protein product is CASSWDSLWSNQPQHF.

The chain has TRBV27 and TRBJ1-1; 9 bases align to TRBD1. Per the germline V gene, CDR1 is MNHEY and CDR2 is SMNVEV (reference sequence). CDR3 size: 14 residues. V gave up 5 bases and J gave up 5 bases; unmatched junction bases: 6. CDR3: CASSPGTGRTEAFF. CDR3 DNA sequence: TGTGCCAGCAGTCCAGGGACAGGGAGGACTGAAGCTTTCTTT.

This CDR3 is CASSPMAIRTSYEQYF. Written as DNA, the CDR3 is TGTGCCAGCTCACCAATGGCCATCAGAACATCATACGAGCAGTACTTC. The chain uses TRBV18 and TRBJ2-7, with D unresolved. The CDR3 sequence is 16 residues long. Trimming left V 2 bases short and J 4 bases short, with 18 bases between. The germline CDR1 and CDR2 sequences are KGHSH and LQKENI.

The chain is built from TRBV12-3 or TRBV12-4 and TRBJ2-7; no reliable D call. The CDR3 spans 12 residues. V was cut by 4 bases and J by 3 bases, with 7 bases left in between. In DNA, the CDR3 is TGTGCCAGCAGTTACAGAGTCTACGAGCAGTACTTC. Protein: CASSYRVYEQYF.

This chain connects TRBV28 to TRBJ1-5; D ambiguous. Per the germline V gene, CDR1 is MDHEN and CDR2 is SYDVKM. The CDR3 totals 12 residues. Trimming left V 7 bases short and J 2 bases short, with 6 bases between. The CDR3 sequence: CASNTGNQPQHF. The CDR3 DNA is TGTGCCAGCAACACAGGCAATCAGCCCCAGCATTTT.

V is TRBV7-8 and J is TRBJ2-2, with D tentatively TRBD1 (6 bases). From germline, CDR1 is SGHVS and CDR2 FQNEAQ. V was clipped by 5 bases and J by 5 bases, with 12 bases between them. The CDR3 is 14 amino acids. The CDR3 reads CASSPGVGTGELFF. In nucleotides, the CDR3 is TGTGCCAGCAGCCCAGGGGTGGGGACCGGGGAGCTGTTTTTT.

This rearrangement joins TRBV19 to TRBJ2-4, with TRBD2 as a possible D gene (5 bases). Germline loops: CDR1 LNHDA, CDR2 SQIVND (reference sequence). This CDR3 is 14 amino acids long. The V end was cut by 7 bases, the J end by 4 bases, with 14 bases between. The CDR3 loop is CASTQFGEKNIQYF. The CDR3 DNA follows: TGTGCCAGTACCCAGTTCGGGGAGAAAAACATTCAGTACTTC.

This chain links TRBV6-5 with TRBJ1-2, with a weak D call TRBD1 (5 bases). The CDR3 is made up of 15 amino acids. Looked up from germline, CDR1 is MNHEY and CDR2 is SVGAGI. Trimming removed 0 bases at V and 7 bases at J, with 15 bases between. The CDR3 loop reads CASSYSVLGGGGYTF. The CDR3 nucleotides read TGTGCCAGCAGTTACTCGGTACTGGGGGGTGGTGGCTACACCTTC.

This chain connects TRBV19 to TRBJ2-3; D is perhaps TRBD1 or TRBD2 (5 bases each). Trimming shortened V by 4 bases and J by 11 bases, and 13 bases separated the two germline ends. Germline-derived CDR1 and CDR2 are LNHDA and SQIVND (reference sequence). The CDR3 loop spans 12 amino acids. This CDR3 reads CASSTGTLGQYF. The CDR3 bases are TGTGCCAGTAGTACAGGGACCTTGGGGCAGTATTTT.

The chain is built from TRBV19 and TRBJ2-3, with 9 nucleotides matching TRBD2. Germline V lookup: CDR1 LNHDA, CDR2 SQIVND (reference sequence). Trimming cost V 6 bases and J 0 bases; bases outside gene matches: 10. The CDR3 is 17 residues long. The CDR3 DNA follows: TGTGCCAGTAGCGGTTGGACTAGCGCCTCTAGCACAGATACGCAGTATTTT. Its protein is CASSGWTSASSTDTQYF. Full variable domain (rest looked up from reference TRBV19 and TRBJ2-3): DGGITQSPKYLFRKEGQNVTLSCEQNLNHDAMYWYRQDPGQGLRLIYYSQIVNDFQKGDIAEGYSVSREKKESFPLTVTSAQKNPTAFYLCASSGWTSASSTDTQYFGPGTRLTVL.

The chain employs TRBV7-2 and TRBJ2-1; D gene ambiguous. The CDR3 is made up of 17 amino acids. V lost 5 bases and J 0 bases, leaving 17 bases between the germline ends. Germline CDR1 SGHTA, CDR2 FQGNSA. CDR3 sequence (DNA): TGTGCCAGCAGCACGGGCAGCTCTCCGAGCTCCTACAATGAGCAGTTCTTC. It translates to CASSTGSSPSSYNEQFF.

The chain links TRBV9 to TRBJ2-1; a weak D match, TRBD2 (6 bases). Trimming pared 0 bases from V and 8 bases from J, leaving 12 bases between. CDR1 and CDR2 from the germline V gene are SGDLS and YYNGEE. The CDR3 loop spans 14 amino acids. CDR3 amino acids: CASSVGGMVDEQFF. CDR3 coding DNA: TGTGCCAGCAGCGTAGGCGGGATGGTGGATGAGCAGTTCTTC.

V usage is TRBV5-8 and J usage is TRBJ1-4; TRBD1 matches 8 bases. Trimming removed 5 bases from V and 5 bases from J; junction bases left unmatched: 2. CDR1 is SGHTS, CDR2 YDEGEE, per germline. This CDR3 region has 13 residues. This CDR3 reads CASRDRVNEKLFF. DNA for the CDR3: TGTGCCAGCAGGGACAGGGTGAATGAAAAACTGTTTTTT.

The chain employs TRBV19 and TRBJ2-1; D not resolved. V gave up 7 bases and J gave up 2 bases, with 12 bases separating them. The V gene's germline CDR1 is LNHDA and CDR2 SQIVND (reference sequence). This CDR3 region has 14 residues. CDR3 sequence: CASKPSPTYNEQFF. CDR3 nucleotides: TGTGCCAGTAAGCCGAGCCCTACCTACAATGAGCAGTTCTTC. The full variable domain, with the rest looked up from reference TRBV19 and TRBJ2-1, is DGGITQSPKYLFRKEGQNVTLSCEQNLNHDAMYWYRQDPGQGLRLIYYSQIVNDFQKGDIAEGYSVSREKKESFPLTVTSAQKNPTAFYLCASKPSPTYNEQFFGPGTRLTVL.

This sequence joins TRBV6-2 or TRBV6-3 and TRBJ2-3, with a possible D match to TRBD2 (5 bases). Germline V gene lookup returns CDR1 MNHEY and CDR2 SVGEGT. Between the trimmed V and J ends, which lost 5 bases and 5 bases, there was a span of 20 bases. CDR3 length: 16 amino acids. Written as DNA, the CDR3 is TGTGCCAGCAGTATCGGACTTCCTCGTAATCAAGATACGCAGTATTTT. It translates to CASSIGLPRNQDTQYF.

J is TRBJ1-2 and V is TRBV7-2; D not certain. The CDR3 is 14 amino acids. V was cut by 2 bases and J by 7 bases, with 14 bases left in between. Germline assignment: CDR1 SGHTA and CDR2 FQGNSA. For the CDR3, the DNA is TGTGCCAGCAGCTTACATGTTCTGTCCGGTGGCTACACCTTC. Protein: CASSLHVLSGGYTF. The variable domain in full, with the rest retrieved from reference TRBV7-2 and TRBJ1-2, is GAGVSQSPSNKVTEKGKDVELRCDPISGHTALYWYRQSLGQGLEFLIYFQGNSAPDKSGLPSDRFSAERTGGSVSTLTIQRTQQEDSAVYLCASSLHVLSGGYTFGSGTRLTVV.

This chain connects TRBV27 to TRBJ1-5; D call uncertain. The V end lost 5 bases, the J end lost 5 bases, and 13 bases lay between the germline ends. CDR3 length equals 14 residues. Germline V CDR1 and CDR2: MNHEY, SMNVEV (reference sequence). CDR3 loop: CASSPRTEYQPQHF. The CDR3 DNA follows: TGTGCCAGCAGTCCCCGGACGGAGTATCAGCCCCAGCATTTT.

CDR3 DNA sequence: TGTGCCAGTAGTATACGGACTAGCGGACCCTACAATGAGCAGTTCTTC. This codes for CASSIRTSGPYNEQFF. The chain has TRBV19 and TRBJ2-1; 10 nucleotides match TRBD2. CDR1 is LNHDA, CDR2 SQIVND, per germline (reference sequence). There are 16 residues in the CDR3. The ends lost 2 bases at V and 2 bases at J; junction bases unmatched: 3.

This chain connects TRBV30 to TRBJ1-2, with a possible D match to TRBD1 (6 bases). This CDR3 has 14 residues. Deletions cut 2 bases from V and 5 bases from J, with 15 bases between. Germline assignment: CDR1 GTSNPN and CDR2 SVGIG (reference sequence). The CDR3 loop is CAWSIRGRRYGYTF. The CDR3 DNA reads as TGTGCCTGGAGTATCAGGGGCCGCCGTTATGGCTACACCTTC.

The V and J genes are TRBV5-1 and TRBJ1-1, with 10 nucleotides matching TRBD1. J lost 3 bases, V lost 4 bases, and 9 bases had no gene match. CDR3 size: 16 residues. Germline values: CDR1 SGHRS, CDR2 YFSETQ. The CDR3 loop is CASSKRQGAEDTEAFF. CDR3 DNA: TGCGCCAGCAGCAAAAGACAGGGGGCGGAGGACACTGAAGCTTTCTTT.

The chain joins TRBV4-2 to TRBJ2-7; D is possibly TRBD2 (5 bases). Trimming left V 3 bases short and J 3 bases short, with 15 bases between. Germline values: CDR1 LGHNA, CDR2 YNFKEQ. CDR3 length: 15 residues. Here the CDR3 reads CASSHPESGVYEQYF. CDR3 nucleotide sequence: TGTGCCAGCAGCCATCCTGAGAGCGGCGTCTACGAGCAGTACTTC.

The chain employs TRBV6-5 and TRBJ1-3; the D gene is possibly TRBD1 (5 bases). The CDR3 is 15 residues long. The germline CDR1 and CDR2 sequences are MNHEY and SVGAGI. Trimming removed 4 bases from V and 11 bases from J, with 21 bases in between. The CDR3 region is CASSSGATLKKSIYF. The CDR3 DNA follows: TGTGCCAGCAGTTCCGGGGCCACACTCAAAAAGTCCATATATTTT.

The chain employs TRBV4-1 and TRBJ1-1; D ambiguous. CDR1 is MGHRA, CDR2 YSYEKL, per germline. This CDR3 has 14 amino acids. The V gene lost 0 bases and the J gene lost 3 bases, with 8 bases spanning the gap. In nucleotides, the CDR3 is TGCGCCAGCAGCCAAGAGCCCGGGGACACTGAAGCTTTCTTT. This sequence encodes CASSQEPGDTEAFF.

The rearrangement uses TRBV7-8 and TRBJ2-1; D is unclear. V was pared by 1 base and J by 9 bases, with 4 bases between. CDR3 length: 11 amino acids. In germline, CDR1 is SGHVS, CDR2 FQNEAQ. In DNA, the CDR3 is TGTGCCAGCAGCTTAGAAGTTGAGCAGTTCTTC. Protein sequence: CASSLEVEQFF. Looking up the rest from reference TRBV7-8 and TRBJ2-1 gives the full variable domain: GAGVSQSPRYKVAKRGQDVALRCDPISGHVSLFWYQQALGQGPEFLTYFQNEAQLDKSGLPSDRFFAERPEGSVSTLKIQRTQQEDSAVYLCASSLEVEQFFGPGTRLTVL.

The CDR3: CASSYSAGGDQPQHF. DNA for the CDR3: TGTGCCAGCAGTTACTCGGCAGGGGGGGATCAGCCCCAGCATTTT. V and J are TRBV6-5 and TRBJ1-5; 7 bases align to TRBD1. This CDR3 is built from 15 residues. Germline CDR1 is MNHEY and CDR2 is SVGAGI. V trimming: 0 bases; J trimming: 5 bases; junction bases outside the gene matches: 4.

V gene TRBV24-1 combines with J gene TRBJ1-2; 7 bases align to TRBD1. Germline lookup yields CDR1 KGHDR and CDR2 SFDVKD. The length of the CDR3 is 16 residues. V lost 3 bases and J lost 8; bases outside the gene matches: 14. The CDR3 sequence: CATSDPAGQNPIGYTF. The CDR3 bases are TGTGCCACCAGTGATCCCGCGGGACAGAACCCTATAGGCTACACCTTC.

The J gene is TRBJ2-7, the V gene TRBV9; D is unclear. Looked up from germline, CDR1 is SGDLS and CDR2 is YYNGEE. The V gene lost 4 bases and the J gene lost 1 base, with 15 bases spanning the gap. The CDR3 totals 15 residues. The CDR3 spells CASSPTGLDSYEQYF. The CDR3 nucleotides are TGTGCCAGCAGCCCCACCGGGCTGGATTCCTACGAGCAGTACTTC.